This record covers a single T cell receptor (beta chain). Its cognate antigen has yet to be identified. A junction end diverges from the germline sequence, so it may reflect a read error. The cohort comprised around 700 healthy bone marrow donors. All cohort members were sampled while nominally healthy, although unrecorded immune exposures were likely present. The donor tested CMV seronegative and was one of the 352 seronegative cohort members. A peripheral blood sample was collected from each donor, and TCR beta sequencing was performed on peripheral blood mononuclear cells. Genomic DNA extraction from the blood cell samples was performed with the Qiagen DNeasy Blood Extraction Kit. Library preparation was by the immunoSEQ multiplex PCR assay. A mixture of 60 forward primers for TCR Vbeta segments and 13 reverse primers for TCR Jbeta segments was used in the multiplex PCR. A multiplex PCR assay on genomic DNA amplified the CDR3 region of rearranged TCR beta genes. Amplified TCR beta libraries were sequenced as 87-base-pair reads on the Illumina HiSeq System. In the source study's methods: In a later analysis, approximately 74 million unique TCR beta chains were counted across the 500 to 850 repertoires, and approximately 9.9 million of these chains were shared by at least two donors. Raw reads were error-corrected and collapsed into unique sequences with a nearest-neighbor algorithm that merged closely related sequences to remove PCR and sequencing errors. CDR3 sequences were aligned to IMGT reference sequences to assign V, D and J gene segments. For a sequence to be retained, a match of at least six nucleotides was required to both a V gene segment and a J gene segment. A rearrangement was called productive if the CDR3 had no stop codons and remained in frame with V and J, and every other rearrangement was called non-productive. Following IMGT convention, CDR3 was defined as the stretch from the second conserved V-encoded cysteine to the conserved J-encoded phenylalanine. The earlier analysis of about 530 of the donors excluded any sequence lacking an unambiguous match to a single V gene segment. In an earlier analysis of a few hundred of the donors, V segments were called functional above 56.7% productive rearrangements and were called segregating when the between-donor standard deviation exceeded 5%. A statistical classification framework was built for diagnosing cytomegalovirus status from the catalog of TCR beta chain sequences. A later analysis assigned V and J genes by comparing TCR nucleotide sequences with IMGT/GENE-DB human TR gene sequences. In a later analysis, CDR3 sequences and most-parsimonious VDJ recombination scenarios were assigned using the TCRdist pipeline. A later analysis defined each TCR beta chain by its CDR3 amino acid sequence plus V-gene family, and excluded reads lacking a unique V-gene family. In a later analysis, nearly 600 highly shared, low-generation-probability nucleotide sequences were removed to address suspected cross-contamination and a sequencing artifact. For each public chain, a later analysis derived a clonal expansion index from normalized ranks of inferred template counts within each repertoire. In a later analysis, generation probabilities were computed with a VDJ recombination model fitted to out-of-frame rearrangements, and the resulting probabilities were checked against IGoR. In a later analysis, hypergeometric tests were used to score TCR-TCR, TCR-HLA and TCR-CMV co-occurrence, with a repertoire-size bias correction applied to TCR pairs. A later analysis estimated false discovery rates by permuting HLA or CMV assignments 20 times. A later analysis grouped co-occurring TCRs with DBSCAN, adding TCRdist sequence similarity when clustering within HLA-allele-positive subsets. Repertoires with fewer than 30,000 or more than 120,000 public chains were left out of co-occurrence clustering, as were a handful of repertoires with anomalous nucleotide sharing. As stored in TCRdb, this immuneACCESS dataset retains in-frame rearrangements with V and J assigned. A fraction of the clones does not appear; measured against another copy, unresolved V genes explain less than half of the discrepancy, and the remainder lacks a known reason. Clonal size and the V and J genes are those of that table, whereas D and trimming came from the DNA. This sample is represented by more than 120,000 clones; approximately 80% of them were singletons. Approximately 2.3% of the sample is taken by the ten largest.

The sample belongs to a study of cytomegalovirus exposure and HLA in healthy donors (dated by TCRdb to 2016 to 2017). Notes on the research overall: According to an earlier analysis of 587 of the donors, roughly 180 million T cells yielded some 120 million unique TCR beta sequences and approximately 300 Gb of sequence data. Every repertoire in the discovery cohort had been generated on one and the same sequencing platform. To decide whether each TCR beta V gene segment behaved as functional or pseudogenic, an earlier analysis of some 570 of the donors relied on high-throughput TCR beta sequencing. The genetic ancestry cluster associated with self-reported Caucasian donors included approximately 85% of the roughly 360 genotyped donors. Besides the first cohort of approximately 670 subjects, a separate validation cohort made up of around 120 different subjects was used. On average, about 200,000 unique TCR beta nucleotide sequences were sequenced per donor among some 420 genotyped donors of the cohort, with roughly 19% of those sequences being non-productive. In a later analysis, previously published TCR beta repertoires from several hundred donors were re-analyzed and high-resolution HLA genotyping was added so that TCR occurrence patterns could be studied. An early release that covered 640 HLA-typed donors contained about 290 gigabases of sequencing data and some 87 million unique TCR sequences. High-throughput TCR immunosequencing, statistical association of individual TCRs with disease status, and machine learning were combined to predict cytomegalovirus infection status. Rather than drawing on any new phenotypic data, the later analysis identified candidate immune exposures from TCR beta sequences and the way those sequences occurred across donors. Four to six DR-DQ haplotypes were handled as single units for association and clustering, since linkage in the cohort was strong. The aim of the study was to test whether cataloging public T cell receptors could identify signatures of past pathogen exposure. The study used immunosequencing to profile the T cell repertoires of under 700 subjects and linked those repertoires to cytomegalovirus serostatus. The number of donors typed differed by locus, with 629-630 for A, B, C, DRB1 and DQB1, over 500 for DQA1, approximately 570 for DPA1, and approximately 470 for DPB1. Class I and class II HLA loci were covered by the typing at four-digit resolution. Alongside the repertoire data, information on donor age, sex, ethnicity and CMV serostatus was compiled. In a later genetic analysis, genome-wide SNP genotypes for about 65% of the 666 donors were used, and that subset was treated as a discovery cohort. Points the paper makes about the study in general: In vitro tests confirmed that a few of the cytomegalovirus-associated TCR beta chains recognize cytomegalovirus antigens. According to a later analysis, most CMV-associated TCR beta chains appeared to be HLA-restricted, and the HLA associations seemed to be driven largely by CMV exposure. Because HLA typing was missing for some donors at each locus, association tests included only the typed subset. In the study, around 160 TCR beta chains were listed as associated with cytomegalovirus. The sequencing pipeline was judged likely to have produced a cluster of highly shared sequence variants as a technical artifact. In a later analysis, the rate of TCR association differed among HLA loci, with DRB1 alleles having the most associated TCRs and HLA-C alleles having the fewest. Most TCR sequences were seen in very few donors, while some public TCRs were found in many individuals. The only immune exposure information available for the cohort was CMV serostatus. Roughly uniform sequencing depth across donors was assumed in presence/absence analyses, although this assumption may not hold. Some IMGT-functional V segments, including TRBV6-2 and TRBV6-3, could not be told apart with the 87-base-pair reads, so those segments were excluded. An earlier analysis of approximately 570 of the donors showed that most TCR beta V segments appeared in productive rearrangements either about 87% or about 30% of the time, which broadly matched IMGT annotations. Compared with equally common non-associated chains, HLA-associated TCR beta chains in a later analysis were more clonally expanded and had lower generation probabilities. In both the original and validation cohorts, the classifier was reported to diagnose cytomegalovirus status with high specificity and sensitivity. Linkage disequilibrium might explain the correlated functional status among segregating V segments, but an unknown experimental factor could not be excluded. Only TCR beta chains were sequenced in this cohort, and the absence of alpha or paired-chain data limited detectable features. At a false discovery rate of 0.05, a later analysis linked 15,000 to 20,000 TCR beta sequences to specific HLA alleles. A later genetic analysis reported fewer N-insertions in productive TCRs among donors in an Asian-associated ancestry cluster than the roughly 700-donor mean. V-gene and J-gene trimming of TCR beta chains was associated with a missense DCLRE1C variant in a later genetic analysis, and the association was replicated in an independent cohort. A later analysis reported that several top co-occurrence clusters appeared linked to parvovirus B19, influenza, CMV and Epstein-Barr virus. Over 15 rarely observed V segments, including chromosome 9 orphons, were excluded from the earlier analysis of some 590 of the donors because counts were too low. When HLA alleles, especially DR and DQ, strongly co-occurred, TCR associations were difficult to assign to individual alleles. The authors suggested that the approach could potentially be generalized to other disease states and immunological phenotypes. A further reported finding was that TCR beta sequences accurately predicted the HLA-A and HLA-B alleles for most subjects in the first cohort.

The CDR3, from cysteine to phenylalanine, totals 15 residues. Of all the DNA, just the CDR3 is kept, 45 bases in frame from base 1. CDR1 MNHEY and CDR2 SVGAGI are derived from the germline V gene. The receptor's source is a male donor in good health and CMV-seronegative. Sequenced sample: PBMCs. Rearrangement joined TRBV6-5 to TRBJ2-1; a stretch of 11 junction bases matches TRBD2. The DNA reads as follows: TGTGCCAGCAGTCCGACTAGCGGGGTGGTCGAGGTGAAGCTCTTC. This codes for CASSPTSGVVEVKLF.